This T cell receptor beta chain was profiled in a study of shared clonotypes between healthy human individuals. Repertoires were generated with immunoSEQ multiplex PCR, while TCRdb's copy carries only in-frame clones and drops some. Of just over 2,000,000 clones listed, approximately 95% are singletons. Division of CD4+ cells produced a CD45RA+ naive subset and a CD45RA-negative memory subset. As for this clone: Its antigen remains unknown.

Per the germline V gene, CDR1 is SEHNR and CDR2 is FQNEAQ (reference sequence). Germline trimming cut 0 bases from V and 4 bases from J; bases unmatched to any gene: 5. This CDR3 contains 17 residues. Overall study results and limits: Unshared clonotypes carried lower generation probabilities than those common to all four donors. The study generally estimated greater richness for naive than memory subsets.

This receptor was identified in a man aged 18 to 30 in good health. Sequencing was done on a sample of naive CD4+ T cells sorted from blood. As to subset: CD45RA+ positively selected. This chain joins TRBV7-9 and TRBJ2-3, with TRBD2 identical over 12 bases. CDR3 in amino acids: CASSLAASGRAADTQYF. The CDR3 DNA reads as TGTGCCAGCAGCTTAGCGGCTAGCGGGAGGGCCGCAGATACGCAGTATTTT.